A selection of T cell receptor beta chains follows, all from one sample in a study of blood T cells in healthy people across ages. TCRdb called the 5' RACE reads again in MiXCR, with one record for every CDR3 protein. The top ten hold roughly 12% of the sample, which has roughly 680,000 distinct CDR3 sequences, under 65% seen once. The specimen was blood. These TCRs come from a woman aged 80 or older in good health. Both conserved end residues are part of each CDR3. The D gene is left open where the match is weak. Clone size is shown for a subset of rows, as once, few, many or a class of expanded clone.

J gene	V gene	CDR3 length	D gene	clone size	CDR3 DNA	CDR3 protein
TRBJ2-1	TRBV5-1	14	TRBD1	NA	TGCGCCAGCAGCTTGAGGACAGGGTGGGATGAGCAGTTCTTC	CASSLRTGWDEQFF
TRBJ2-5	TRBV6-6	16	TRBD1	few	TGTGCCAGCAGTTACTTTGGACAGGGGGGGAGCGGGACCCAGTACTTC	CASSYFGQGGSGTQYF
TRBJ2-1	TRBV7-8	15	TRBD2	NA	TGTGCCAGCAGCTCCAGTGGGACTAAACACAATGAGCAGTTCTTC	CASSSSGTKHNEQFF
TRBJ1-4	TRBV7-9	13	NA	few	TGTGCCAGCAGCGTCAGGGTAGAGGAAAAACTGTTTTTT	CASSVRVEEKLFF
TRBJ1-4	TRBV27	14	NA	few	TGTGCCAGCAGGTTCAGGGGAGGAGGCGAAAAACTGTTTTTT	CASRFRGGGEKLFF
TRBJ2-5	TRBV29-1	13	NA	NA	TGCAGCGTTGAAGCTCGGACTTACAATGAGCAGTACTTC	CSVEARTYNEQYF
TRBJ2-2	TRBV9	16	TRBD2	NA	TGTGCCAGCAGCGCCGGTAGCGGGAGTGATTCCGGGGAGCTGTTTTTT	CASSAGSGSDSGELFF
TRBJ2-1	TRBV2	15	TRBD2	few	TGTGCCAGCAGTGACAGAGCGGGGGGGCCCAATGAGCAGTTCTTC	CASSDRAGGPNEQFF
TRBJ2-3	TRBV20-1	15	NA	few	TGCAGTGCTACCCAGGGGACACCACGAACAGATACGCAGTATTTT	CSATQGTPRTDTQYF
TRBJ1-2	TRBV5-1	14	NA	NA	TGCGCCAGCAGCTTAGCCCCGGGACCATATGGCTACACCTTC	CASSLAPGPYGYTF
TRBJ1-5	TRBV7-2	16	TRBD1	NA	TGTGCCAGCAGCTTTGGACAGGGGGCGCGGGGTCAGCCCCAGCATTTT	CASSFGQGARGQPQHF
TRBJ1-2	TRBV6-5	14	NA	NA	TGTGCCAGCAGTTACGCACAGGGCGCCTATGGCTACACCTTC	CASSYAQGAYGYTF
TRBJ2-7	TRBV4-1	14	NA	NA	TGCGCCAGCAGCCAAGTTGGCGGGGACTACGAGCAGTACTTC	CASSQVGGDYEQYF
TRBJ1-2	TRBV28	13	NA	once	TGTGCCAGCAGTGCCAGTGTCAGCTATGGCTACACCTTC	CASSASVSYGYTF
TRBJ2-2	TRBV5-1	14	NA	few	TGCGCCAGCAGGGAGGGAAGCGTCGCCGGGGAGCTGTTTTTT	CASREGSVAGELFF
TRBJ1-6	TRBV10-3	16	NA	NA	TGTGCCATCAGTGACCCAGTAGGGGGGGGCAATTCACCCCTCCACTTT	CAISDPVGGGNSPLHF
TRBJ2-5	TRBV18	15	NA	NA	TGTGCCAGCTCACCTCAGTGGGGTCCTCAAGAGACCCAGTACTTC	CASSPQWGPQETQYF
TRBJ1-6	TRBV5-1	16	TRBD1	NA	TGCGCCAGCAGCCCTCTGGACAGGGCTTTTAATTCACCCCTCCACTTT	CASSPLDRAFNSPLHF
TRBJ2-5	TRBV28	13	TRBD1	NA	TGTGCCAGCAGTTGGACAGGGGAAGGGGTGCAGTACTTC	CASSWTGEGVQYF
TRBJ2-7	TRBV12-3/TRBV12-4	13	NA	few	TGTGCCAGCAGTGACAGGATGTCCTACGAGCAGTACTTC	CASSDRMSYEQYF
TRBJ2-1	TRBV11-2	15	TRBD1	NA	TGTGCCAGCAGCTCCTCGGACAGGGGTGACAATGAGCAGTTCTTC	CASSSSDRGDNEQFF
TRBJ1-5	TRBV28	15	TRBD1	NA	TGTGCCAGCAGTGACATACTAGGGGGCTATGGGCCCCAGCATTTT	CASSDILGGYGPQHF
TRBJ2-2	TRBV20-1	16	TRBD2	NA	TGCAGTGCTAGACTAGCGGGAGGATCGAACACCGGGGAGCTGTTTTTT	CSARLAGGSNTGELFF
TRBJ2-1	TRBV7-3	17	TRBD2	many	TGTGCCAGCAGCTTAGGGTTCCTAGCGGGAGGGTACAATGAGCAGTTCTTC	CASSLGFLAGGYNEQFF
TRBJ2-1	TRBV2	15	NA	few	TGTGCCACTTCACAACTAGGGGGGAATTACAATGAGCAGTTCTTC	CATSQLGGNYNEQFF
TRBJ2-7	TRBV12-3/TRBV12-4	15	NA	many	TGTGCCAGCAGCCGGGCAGGCGGACAAGGATACGAGCAGTACTTC	CASSRAGGQGYEQYF
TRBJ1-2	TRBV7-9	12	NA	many	TGTGCCAGCAGCTTGGAGGTACCAGGCTACACCTTC	CASSLEVPGYTF
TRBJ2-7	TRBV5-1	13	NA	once	TGCGCCAGCAGCTTGGCTCCAGACAATGAGCAGTACTTC	CASSLAPDNEQYF
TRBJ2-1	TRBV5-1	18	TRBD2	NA	TGCGCCAGCAGCTTGGCTCTAGCGGGGGGCATCTCCTACAATGAGCAGTTCTTC	CASSLALAGGISYNEQFF
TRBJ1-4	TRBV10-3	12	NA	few	TGTGCCACCTTAGGAGGAGGTGAAAAACTGTTTTTT	CATLGGGEKLFF
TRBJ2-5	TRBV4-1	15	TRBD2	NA	TGCGCCAGCAGCCTGCGACTAGCGGAGCAAGAGACCCAGTACTTC	CASSLRLAEQETQYF
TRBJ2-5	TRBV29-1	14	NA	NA	TGCAGCGTTGCGGGGCTAACCTTTCAAGAGACCCAGTACTTC	CSVAGLTFQETQYF
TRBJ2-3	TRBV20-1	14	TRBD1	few	TGCAGTGTTCAGGACAGGGCCACCCCGGGTAGGCAGTATTTT	CSVQDRATPGRQYF
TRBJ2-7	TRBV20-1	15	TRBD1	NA	TGCAGTGCTAGAGATCTAACAGGGGAAGCCTACGAGCAGTACTTC	CSARDLTGEAYEQYF
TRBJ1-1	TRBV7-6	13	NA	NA	TGTGCCAGCAGCCCCCGGTCGAACACTGAAGCTTTCTTT	CASSPRSNTEAFF
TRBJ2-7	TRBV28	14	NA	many	TGTGCCAGCAGGACCGGGACGGCAGCCTACGAGCAGTACTTC	CASRTGTAAYEQYF
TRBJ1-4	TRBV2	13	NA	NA	TGTGCCAGCAAGCAGGGTTCGGGAGAAAAACTGTTTTTT	CASKQGSGEKLFF
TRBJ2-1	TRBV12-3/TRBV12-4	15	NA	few	TGTGCCAGCAGTTTAGCGCTCGATTTCTACAATGAGCAGTTCTTC	CASSLALDFYNEQFF
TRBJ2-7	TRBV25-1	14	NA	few	TGTGCCAGCAGTGCCATCTTTAGCCCCTACGAGCAGTACTTC	CASSAIFSPYEQYF
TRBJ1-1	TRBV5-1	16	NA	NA	TGCGCCAGCAGCTTGGGCAGACGAAGCCTTCACACTGAAGCTTTCTTT	CASSLGRRSLHTEAFF
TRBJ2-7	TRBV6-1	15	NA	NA	TGTGCCAGCAGTGATCCGGAGTCCCCTCTCTACGAGCAGTACTTC	CASSDPESPLYEQYF
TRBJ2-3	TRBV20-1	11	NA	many	TGCAGTGCTAGGGATTTGGATACGCAGTATTTT	CSARDLDTQYF
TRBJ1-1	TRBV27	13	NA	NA	TGTGCCACCCAGCCCCCAGGGCGGACTGAAGCTTTCTTT	CATQPPGRTEAFF